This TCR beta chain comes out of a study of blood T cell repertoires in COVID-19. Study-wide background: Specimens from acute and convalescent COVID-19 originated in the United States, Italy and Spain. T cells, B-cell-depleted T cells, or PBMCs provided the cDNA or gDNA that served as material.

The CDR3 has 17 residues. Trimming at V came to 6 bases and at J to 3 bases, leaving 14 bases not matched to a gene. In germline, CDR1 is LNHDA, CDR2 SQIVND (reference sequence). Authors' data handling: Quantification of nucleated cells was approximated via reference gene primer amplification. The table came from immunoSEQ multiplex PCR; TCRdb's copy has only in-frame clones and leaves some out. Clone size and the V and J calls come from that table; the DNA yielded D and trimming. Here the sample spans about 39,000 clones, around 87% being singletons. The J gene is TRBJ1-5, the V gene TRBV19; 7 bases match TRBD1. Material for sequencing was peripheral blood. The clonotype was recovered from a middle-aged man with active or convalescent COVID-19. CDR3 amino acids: CASRRDSREFDNQPQHF. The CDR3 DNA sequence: TGTGCCAGTAGGAGGGACAGCCGTGAATTTGACAATCAGCCCCAGCATTTT.